Sequencing of this T cell receptor (beta chain) was carried out in a study of neurological immune-mediated disorders. MiXCR, applied by TCRdb to the 5' RACE reads, yields one record per CDR3 protein. The repertoire holds 55,000 to 70,000 distinct CDR3 sequences, with less than 4% as singletons. This clonotype was picked up many times. The clonotype comes from a man aged 30 to 45 with multiple sclerosis. The sample consisted of PBMCs.

The CDR3 coding sequence is TGCGCCAGCAGCTCGATCCTATTCAGAGAAGAGACCCAGTACTTC. As protein: CASSSILFREETQYF. V gene TRBV5-1 combines with J gene TRBJ2-5; no firm D call. This CDR3 spans 15 amino acids. In germline, CDR1 is SGHRS, CDR2 YFSETQ. The V and J ends lost 3 bases and 3 bases respectively, with 15 bases between them.